Each of the 26 T cell receptor beta chains below was sequenced from the same sample in a study of PD-L1 blockade in urothelial cancer. The time point denotes: pretreatment peripheral blood. The protocol was immunoSEQ multiplex PCR, while the TCRdb copy is restricted to in-frame clones and leaves out a portion. Of approximately 56,000 clones listed, 85% are singletons. The input for sequencing was PBMCs, taken around atezolizumab (anti-PD-L1) treatment. Receptors were obtained from a man between 65 and 80 years old with urothelial cancer.

CDR3 nucleotide sequence: TGTGCCTGGGACACAGGGGGGAGGCAGCCCCAGCATTTT. It is translated as CAWDTGGRQPQHF. The chain uses TRBV30 and TRBJ1-5; 8 bases fit TRBD1. Losses at the gene ends were 5 bases for V and 7 bases for J; bases not matched to a gene: 7. The CDR3 is made up of 13 amino acids. Germline V gene sequence: CDR1 GTSNPN, CDR2 SVGIG (reference sequence).

The chain combines TRBV6-5 with TRBJ2-2; the match to TRBD2 covers 13 bases. Germline V gene lookup returns CDR1 MNHEY and CDR2 SVGAGI. Germline trimming cut 4 bases from V and 5 bases from J; bases unmatched to any gene: 1. The CDR3 covers 15 residues. CDR3 nucleotides: TGTGCCAGCAGTTCGACTAGCGGGAGGACCGGGGAGCTGTTTTTT. Translation gives CASSSTSGRTGELFF.

CDR3 in DNA: TGTGCCATCAGTGGCGGCGTGGAGTGGTACTTC. This codes for CAISGGVEWYF. V and J are TRBV10-3 and TRBJ2-7, with unresolved D. Germline CDR1 reads ENHRY; CDR2 reads SYGVKD. V lost 4 bases to trimming and J lost 12 bases, with 13 bases between them. CDR3 length: 11 residues.

CDR3 sequence reads: CSVLGQVGNEQFF. The CDR3 DNA reads TGCAGCGTTCTCGGACAGGTCGGAAATGAGCAGTTCTTC. The chain is built from TRBV29-1 and TRBJ2-1; 7 bases fit TRBD1. The CDR3 runs to 13 residues. Germline values: CDR1 SQVTM, CDR2 ANQGSEA. The J segment lost 7 bases and the V segment lost 5 bases, leaving 8 bases of the junction unmatched.

J is TRBJ2-2 and V is TRBV7-9; 9 bases match TRBD1. J was trimmed by 5 bases and V by 7 bases; bases with no gene match: 11. The CDR3 has 16 residues. In germline, CDR1 is SEHNR, CDR2 FQNEAQ (reference sequence). The CDR3 sequence is CASTQGTGSGTGELFF. The DNA of the CDR3 is TGTGCCAGCACCCAAGGGACAGGGAGTGGGACCGGGGAGCTGTTTTTT.

The rearrangement uses TRBV4-1 and TRBJ1-5, with D possibly matching TRBD1 (5 bases). V was clipped by 0 bases and J by 3 bases, with 12 bases between them. CDR3 size: 16 residues. Looked up from germline, CDR1 is MGHRA and CDR2 is YSYEKL. DNA for the CDR3: TGCGCCAGCAGCCAAGATCATGGCAGGGTCAATCAGCCCCAGCATTTT. Its protein product is CASSQDHGRVNQPQHF.

The chain employs TRBV11-2 and TRBJ2-7; perhaps TRBD2 as D (6 bases). CDR1 and CDR2 from the germline V gene are SGHAT and FQNNGV. The CDR3 spans 14 residues. Deletions cut 3 bases from V and 2 bases from J, with 11 bases between. The CDR3 DNA reads TGTGCCAGCAGCTTGCGGGGCAGTGCCTACGAGCAGTACTTC. It codes for CASSLRGSAYEQYF.

V gene TRBV5-8 combines with J gene TRBJ2-7; a possible D gene is TRBD2 (5 bases). From germline, CDR1 is SGHTS and CDR2 YDEGEE. Trimming removed 2 bases at V and 1 base at J, with 16 bases between. The CDR3 is made up of 16 amino acids. CDR3 sequence reads: CASSFLGTPGSYEQYF. CDR3 coding DNA: TGTGCCAGCAGCTTCCTTGGCACCCCGGGGTCCTACGAGCAGTACTTC.

The rearrangement joins TRBV5-1 to TRBJ2-3; tentatively, D is TRBD1 (7 bases). V dropped 4 bases and J dropped 14 bases, with 29 bases sitting between them. The CDR3 runs to 16 residues. Per germline, CDR1 SGHRS and CDR2 YFSETQ. CDR3 sequence reads: CASSIGQDRGHRYAYF. CDR3 coding DNA: TGCGCCAGCAGCATTGGACAGGACCGGGGGCACAGATACGCGTATTTT.

This chain joins TRBV12-5 and TRBJ2-2, with 7 bases fitting TRBD2. CDR3 length: 18 residues. Germline V gene sequence: CDR1 LGHNT, CDR2 FRNRAP. V gave up 5 bases and J gave up 6 bases; unmatched junction bases: 18. The CDR3: CASGGRISSGRDSGELFF. CDR3 coding DNA: TGTGCTAGTGGTGGTCGGATTTCTAGCGGAAGAGACTCCGGGGAGCTGTTTTTT.

The chain has TRBV19 and TRBJ2-1; 8 bases are a match to TRBD2. The germline V gene encodes CDR1 LNHDA and CDR2 SQIVND (reference sequence). V lost 10 bases, J lost 5 bases, and 10 bases stayed unmatched. This CDR3 is 14 amino acids long. The CDR3 sequence: CATGGRPRNNEQFF. As DNA, the CDR3 is TGTGCCACCGGCGGGAGGCCGCGCAACAATGAGCAGTTCTTC.

This chain connects TRBV9 to TRBJ2-7; 9 bases align to TRBD2. V lost 0 bases, J lost 1 base, and 5 bases stayed unmatched. The CDR3 loop spans 16 amino acids. Germline CDR1 and CDR2: SGDLS and YYNGEE. CDR3 sequence reads: CASSVGALAGSYEQYF. CDR3 bases: TGTGCCAGCAGCGTAGGAGCGCTAGCGGGATCCTACGAGCAGTACTTC. Supplemented by reference TRBV9 and TRBJ2-7, the full variable domain reads DSGVTQTPKHLITATGQRVTLRCSPRSGDLSVYWYQQSLDQGLQFLIQYYNGEERAKGNILERFSAQQFPDLHSELNLSSLELGDSALYFCASSVGALAGSYEQYFGPGTRLTVT.

This chain joins TRBV5-4 and TRBJ2-1, with D tentatively TRBD2 (7 bases). Germline V lookup: CDR1 SGHNT, CDR2 YYREEE (reference sequence). The V and J ends lost 4 bases and 4 bases respectively, with 18 bases between them. This CDR3 is built from 16 residues. CDR3: CASSPRGAGPYNEQFF. Written as DNA, the CDR3 is TGTGCCAGCAGCCCCCGGGGGGCCGGGCCGTACAATGAGCAGTTCTTC.

The chain joins TRBV7-3 to TRBJ2-1; D might be TRBD2 (6 bases). V gave up 2 bases and J gave up 8 bases, with 16 bases separating them. Per the germline V gene, CDR1 is SGHTA and CDR2 is FQGTGA. The CDR3 is 15 amino acids. The CDR3 region is CASSLRSGSWDEQFF. DNA for the CDR3: TGTGCCAGCAGCTTACGATCCGGGAGTTGGGATGAGCAGTTCTTC.

This chain links TRBV5-4 with TRBJ1-2; 9 nucleotides align to TRBD1. This CDR3 is built from 17 residues. V was pared by 0 bases and J by 3 bases, with 9 bases of the junction left unmatched. Germline V gene lookup returns CDR1 SGHNT and CDR2 YYREEE (reference sequence). CDR3 sequence reads: CASSLGDRVSFYYGYTF. CDR3 nucleotide sequence: TGTGCCAGCAGCTTGGGGGACAGGGTGAGCTTCTACTATGGCTACACCTTC. The complete variable domain, with remaining parts taken from reference TRBV5-4 and TRBJ1-2, reads ETGVTQSPTHLIKTRGQQVTLRCSSQSGHNTVSWYQQALGQGPQFIFQYYREEENGRGNFPPRFSGLQFPNYSSELNVNALELDDSALYLCASSLGDRVSFYYGYTFGSGTRLTVV.

The chain employs TRBV5-1 and TRBJ2-2, with 16 bases matching TRBD2. V trimming: 4 bases; J trimming: 1 base; junction bases outside the gene matches: 10. The germline V gene has CDR1 SGHRS and CDR2 YFSETQ. This CDR3 is 20 amino acids long. The CDR3 DNA is TGCGCCAGCAGCCTGCGAGGGACTAGCGGGAGGGCATTGAACACCGGGGAGCTGTTTTTT. It translates to CASSLRGTSGRALNTGELFF.

The rearrangement joins TRBV5-1 to TRBJ2-7, with D possibly being TRBD1 (6 bases). Trimming stripped 0 bases from V and 5 bases from J, with 9 bases between. Germline CDR1 reads SGHRS; CDR2 reads YFSETQ. The CDR3 length is 13 residues. As DNA, the CDR3 is TGCGCCAGCAGCTTGGGACAGGCCCACGAGCAGTACTTC. Residues: CASSLGQAHEQYF.

There are a few counts of this clone. This chain connects TRBV7-3 to TRBJ2-1; a weak D match, TRBD2 (5 bases). V was clipped by 1 base and J by 8 bases, with 9 bases between them. The CDR3 runs to 13 residues. Germline CDR1 reads SGHTA; CDR2 reads FQGTGA. The CDR3 reads CASSLSGSDEQFF. CDR3 coding DNA: TGTGCCAGCAGCTTAAGTGGGAGTGATGAGCAGTTCTTC.

This chain joins TRBV5-8 and TRBJ2-7; TRBD1 might be the D (6 bases). The germline V gene encodes CDR1 SGHTS and CDR2 YDEGEE. Trimming cost V 4 bases and J 0 bases, with 17 bases left between them. This CDR3 is 16 amino acids long. CDR3 amino acids: CASSRDGWGPSYEQYF. CDR3 in DNA: TGTGCCAGCAGCCGCGATGGGTGGGGGCCCTCCTACGAGCAGTACTTC.

This chain connects TRBV18 to TRBJ1-1; D gene ambiguous. Trimming removed 3 bases from V and 5 bases from J, with 10 bases in between. Germline lookup yields CDR1 KGHSH and CDR2 LQKENI. The CDR3 has 13 amino acids. The CDR3 DNA sequence: TGTGCCAGCTCACCGGACTCGAATACTGAAGCTTTCTTT. The encoded protein is CASSPDSNTEAFF. The full variable domain, its missing parts supplied by reference TRBV18 and TRBJ1-1, is NAGVMQNPRHLVRRRGQEARLRCSPMKGHSHVYWYRQLPEEGLKFMVYLQKENIIDESGMPKERFSAEFPKEGPSILRIQQVVRGDSAAYFCASSPDSNTEAFFGQGTRLTVV.

V gene TRBV30 combines with J gene TRBJ2-5; D remains ambiguous. The CDR3 is made up of 12 amino acids. Trimming left V 8 bases short and J 2 bases short, with 12 bases between. From germline, CDR1 is GTSNPN and CDR2 SVGIG (reference sequence). The CDR3 DNA reads TGTGCCGGTGCCGGAGTTCAAGAGACCCAGTACTTC. Residues: CAGAGVQETQYF.

The V and J genes are TRBV7-9 and TRBJ2-5; D gene uncertain. Germline V CDR1 and CDR2: SEHNR, FQNEAQ (reference sequence). This CDR3 spans 12 amino acids. The V end lost 3 bases, the J end lost 5 bases, and 7 bases lay between the germline ends. CDR3 nucleotides: TGTGCCAGCAGCTTTCCTCGGGAGACCCAGTACTTC. Translating it yields CASSFPRETQYF.

V gene TRBV4-1 combines with J gene TRBJ2-1, with 11 positions matching TRBD2. Germline V gene lookup returns CDR1 MGHRA and CDR2 YSYEKL. The ends lost 4 bases at V and 5 bases at J; junction bases unmatched: 4. The CDR3 is 15 residues long. CDR3 protein: CASSPGLAAHNEQFF. CDR3 coding DNA: TGCGCCAGCAGCCCGGGACTAGCGGCCCACAATGAGCAGTTCTTC.

This clone appeared a single time. V and J are TRBV29-1 and TRBJ1-4; D gene unclear. The V gene's germline CDR1 is SQVTM and CDR2 ANQGSEA. V lost 1 base and J lost 8, with 14 bases in between. CDR3 length: 14 residues. The CDR3 DNA reads as TGCAGCGTTGAAGCCGTAGGGTCGGGGGAAAAACTGTTTTTT. Its protein product is CSVEAVGSGEKLFF.

The chain combines TRBV19 with TRBJ1-5, with D perhaps matching TRBD1 (5 bases). The V end lost 5 bases, the J end lost 1 base, and 12 bases lay between the germline ends. This CDR3 has 15 amino acids. Per germline, CDR1 LNHDA and CDR2 SQIVND (reference sequence). The CDR3 region has the DNA TGTGCCAGTAGTGCCCCGGGGGGGAGCAATCAGCCCCAGCATTTT. The encoded protein is CASSAPGGSNQPQHF. Full variable domain (missing parts from reference TRBV19 and TRBJ1-5): DGGITQSPKYLFRKEGQNVTLSCEQNLNHDAMYWYRQDPGQGLRLIYYSQIVNDFQKGDIAEGYSVSREKKESFPLTVTSAQKNPTAFYLCASSAPGGSNQPQHFGDGTRLSIL.

The gene calls are TRBV11-2 and TRBJ2-2; a possible D gene is TRBD2 (6 bases). The CDR3 spans 17 residues. Deletions cut 1 base from V and 2 bases from J, with 14 bases between. Germline-derived CDR1 and CDR2 are SGHAT and FQNNGV. The DNA for the CDR3 is TGTGCCAGCAGCTTAGGATGGCTAGCGACTAACACCGGGGAGCTGTTTTTT. Protein product: CASSLGWLATNTGELFF.